This paragraph reports one TCR beta chain. The sample is drawn from a study of cytomegalovirus exposure and HLA in healthy donors. CDR1 and CDR2 from the germline V gene are MNHEY and SVGAGI. The V gene lost 5 bases and the J gene lost 0 bases, with 7 bases spanning the gap. The CDR3 extends over 13 amino acids. Vbeta (60) and Jbeta (13) primers were used in the PCR. Profiled with immunoSEQ multiplex PCR; TCRdb holds only in-frame clones, not every one. The profile shows around 67,000 clones, around 82% of them singletons. The sample consisted of PBMCs. The genes are TRBV6-5 and TRBJ1-1; the D gene is possibly TRBD1 (5 bases). This clonotype was obtained from a man aged 18 to 29 in good health and CMV-seropositive. The CDR3 is CASSSRVNTEAFF. The CDR3 coding sequence is TGTGCCAGCAGTAGCAGGGTGAACACTGAAGCTTTCTTT.